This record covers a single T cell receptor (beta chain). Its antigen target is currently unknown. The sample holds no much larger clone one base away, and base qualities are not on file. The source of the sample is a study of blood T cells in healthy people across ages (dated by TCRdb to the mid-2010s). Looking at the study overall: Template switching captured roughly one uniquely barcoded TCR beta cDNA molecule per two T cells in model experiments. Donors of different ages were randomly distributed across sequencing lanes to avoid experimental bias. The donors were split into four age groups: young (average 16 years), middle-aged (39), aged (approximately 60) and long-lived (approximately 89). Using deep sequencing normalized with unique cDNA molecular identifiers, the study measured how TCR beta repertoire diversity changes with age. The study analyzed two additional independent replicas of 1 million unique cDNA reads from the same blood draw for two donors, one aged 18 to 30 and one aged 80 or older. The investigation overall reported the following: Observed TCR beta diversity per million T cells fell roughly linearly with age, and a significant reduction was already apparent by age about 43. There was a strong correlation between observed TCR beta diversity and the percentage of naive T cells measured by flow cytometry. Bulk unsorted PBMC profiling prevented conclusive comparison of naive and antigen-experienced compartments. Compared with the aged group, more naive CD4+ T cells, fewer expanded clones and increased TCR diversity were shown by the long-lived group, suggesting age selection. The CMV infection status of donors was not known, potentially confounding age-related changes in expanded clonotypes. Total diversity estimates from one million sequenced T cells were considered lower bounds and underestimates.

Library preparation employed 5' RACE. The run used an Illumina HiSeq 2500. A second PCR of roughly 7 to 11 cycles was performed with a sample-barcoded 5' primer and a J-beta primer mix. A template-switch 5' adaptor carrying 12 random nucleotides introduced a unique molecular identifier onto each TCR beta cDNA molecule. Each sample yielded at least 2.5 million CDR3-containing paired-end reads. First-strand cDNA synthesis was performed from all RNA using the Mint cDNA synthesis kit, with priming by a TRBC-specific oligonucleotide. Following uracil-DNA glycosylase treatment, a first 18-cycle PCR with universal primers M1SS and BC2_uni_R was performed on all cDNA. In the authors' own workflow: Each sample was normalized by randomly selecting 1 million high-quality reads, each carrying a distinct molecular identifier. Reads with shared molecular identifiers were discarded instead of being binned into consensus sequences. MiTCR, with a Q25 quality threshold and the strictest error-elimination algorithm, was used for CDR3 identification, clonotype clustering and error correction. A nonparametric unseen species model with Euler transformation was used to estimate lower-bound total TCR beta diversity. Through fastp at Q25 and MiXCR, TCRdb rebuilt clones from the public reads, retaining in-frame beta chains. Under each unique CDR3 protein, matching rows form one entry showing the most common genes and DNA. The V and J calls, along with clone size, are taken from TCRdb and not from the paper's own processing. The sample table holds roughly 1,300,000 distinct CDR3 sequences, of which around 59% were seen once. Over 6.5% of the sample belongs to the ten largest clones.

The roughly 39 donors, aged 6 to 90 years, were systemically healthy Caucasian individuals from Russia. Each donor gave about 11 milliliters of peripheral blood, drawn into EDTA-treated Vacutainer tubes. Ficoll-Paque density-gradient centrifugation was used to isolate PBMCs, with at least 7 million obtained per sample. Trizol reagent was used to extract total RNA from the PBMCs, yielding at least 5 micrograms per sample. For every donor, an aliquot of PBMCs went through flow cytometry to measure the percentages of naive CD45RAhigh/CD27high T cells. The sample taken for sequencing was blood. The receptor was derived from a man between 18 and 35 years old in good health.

The CDR3 sequence is CSARPAGSYEQYF. The nucleotide sequence is given as TGCAGTGCTAGGCCAGCTGGTTCCTACGAGCAGTACTTC. The chain is made from TRBV20-1 and TRBJ2-7; the D gene is not confidently resolved. V loses 3 bases, J loses 1 base, and the germline ends lie 10 bases apart. CDR1 and CDR2 (DFQATT, SNEGSKA) derive from the germline V gene (reference sequence). The CDR3 runs 13 residues from the cysteine to the phenylalanine. Only CDR3 DNA remains: 39 bases, in frame from the first base.